The 5 T cell receptor beta chains listed next were all sequenced from one sample in a study of OX40 agonist ivuxolimab in advanced cancers. This table comes from immunoSEQ multiplex PCR, and its TCRdb copy is limited to in-frame clones, with some not included. The sample carries 9,500 to 14,000 clones, around 84% recorded once. The sequences come from CD4+ or CD8+ T cells sorted from blood, collected in a trial of the OX40 agonist ivuxolimab. The receptor set was obtained from an adult with an advanced solid tumor such as melanoma, head and neck, liver or kidney cancer.

The V call is TRBV10-3, the J call TRBJ2-6; D is possibly TRBD2 (5 bases). This CDR3 is 17 amino acids long. CDR1 is ENHRY and CDR2 is SYGVKD in the germline V gene. The ends were cut back, 4 bases at V and 1 base at J, with 14 bases in the middle. CDR3: CAISGEGLKSGANVLTF. For the CDR3, the DNA is TGTGCCATCAGTGGCGAGGGCCTTAAGTCTGGGGCCAACGTCCTGACTTTC.

The chain links TRBV15 to TRBJ1-5; possibly TRBD1 for D (5 bases). From germline, CDR1 is LNHNV and CDR2 YYDKDF (reference sequence). The CDR3 covers 14 residues. Trimming took off 1 base at V and 7 bases at J, with 11 bases between the two ends. The CDR3 spells CATSRVGVEQPQHF. CDR3 nucleotides: TGTGCCACCAGCAGAGTGGGGGTAGAGCAGCCCCAGCATTTT.

In DNA form, the CDR3 reads TGTGCCAGCAGTTTATCCCAGGTCCCTGGAAACACCATATATTTT. This encodes CASSLSQVPGNTIYF. The J gene is TRBJ1-3, the V gene TRBV27; D not certain. The V gene lost 0 bases and the J gene lost 2 bases, with 8 bases spanning the gap. The CDR3 extends over 15 amino acids. Germline V gives CDR1 MNHEY, CDR2 SMNVEV (reference sequence).

This chain links TRBV9 with TRBJ2-7, with 8 positions matching TRBD2. The V gene's germline CDR1 is SGDLS and CDR2 YYNGEE. The CDR3 sequence is 17 residues long. After removal of 3 bases from V and 0 bases from J, the junction contained 11 bases not matched to a gene. The CDR3 region is CASSADPGGRSSYEQYF. CDR3 DNA sequence: TGTGCCAGCAGCGCCGACCCCGGCGGGAGGAGCTCCTACGAGCAGTACTTC.

The V and J genes are TRBV15 and TRBJ2-1; D may be TRBD1 (5 bases). There are 14 residues in the CDR3. The V gene lost 0 bases and the J gene lost 3 bases, with 6 bases spanning the gap. CDR1 is LNHNV, CDR2 YYDKDF, per germline (reference sequence). This CDR3 reads CATSRDRDYNEQFF. CDR3 DNA: TGTGCCACCAGCAGAGACAGGGACTACAATGAGCAGTTCTTC. Using reference TRBV15 and TRBJ2-1 for the parts outside the CDR3, the full variable domain is DAMVIQNPRYQVTQFGKPVTLSCSQTLNHNVMYWYQQKSSQAPKLLFHYYDKDFNNEADTPDNFQSRRPNTSFCFLDIRSPGLGDTAMYLCATSRDRDYNEQFFGPGTRLTVL.